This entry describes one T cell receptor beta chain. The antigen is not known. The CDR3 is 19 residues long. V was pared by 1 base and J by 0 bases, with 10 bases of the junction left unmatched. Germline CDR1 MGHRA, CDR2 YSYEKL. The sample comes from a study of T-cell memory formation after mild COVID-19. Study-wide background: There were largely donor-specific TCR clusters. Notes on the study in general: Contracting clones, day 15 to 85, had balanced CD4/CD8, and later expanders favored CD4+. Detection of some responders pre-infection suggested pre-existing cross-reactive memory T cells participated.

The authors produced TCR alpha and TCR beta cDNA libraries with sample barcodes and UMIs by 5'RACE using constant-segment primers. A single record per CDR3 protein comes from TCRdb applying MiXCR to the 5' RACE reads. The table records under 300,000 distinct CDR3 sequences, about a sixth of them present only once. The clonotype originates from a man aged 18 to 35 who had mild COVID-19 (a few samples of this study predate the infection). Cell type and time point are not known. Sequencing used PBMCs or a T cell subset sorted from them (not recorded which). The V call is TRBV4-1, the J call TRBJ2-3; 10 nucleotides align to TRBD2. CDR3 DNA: TGCGCCAGCAGCCAAGGGGGGCTAGCGGGGGTGATTAGCACAGATACGCAGTATTTT. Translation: CASSQGGLAGVISTDTQYF.